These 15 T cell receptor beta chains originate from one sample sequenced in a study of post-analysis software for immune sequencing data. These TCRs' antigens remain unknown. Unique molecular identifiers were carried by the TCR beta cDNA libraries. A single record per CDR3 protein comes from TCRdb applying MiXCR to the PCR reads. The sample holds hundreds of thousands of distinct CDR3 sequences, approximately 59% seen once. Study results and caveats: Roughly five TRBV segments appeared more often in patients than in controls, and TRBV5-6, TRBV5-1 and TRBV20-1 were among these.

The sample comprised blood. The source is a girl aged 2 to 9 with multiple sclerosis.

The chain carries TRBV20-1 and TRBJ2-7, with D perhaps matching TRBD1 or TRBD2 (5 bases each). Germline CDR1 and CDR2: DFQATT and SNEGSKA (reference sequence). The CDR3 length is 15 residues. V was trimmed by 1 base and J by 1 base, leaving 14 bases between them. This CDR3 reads CSARARDHSSYEQYF. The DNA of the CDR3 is TGCAGTGCTAGAGCCCGGGACCACTCATCCTACGAGCAGTACTTC.

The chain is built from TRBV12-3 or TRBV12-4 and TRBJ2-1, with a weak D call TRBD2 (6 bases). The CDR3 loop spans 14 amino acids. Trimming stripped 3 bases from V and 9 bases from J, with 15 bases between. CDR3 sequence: CASSLPRLGAEQFF. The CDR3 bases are TGTGCCAGCAGTTTGCCACGACTAGGGGCTGAGCAGTTCTTC.

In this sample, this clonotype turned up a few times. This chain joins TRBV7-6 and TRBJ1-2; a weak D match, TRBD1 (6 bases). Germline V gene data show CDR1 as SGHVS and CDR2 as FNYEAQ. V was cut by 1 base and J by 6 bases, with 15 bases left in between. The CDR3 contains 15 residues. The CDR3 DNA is TGTGCCAGCAGCTTAGGACAGGTCCAAAGCGATGGCTACACCTTC. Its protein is CASSLGQVQSDGYTF.

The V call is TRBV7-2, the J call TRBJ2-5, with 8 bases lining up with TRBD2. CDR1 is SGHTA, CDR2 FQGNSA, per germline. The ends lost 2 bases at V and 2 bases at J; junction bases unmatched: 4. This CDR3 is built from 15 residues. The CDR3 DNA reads TGTGCCAGCAGCTTACAGCGGGGGCCTCAAGAGACCCAGTACTTC. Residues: CASSLQRGPQETQYF.

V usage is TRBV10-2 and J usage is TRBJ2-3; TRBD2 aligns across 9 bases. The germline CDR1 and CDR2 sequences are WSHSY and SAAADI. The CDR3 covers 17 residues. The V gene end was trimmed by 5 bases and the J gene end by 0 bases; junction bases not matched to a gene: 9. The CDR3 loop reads CASSRQAGGRSTDTQYF. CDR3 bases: TGCGCCAGCAGTCGGCAGGCGGGGGGGCGCAGCACAGATACGCAGTATTTT.

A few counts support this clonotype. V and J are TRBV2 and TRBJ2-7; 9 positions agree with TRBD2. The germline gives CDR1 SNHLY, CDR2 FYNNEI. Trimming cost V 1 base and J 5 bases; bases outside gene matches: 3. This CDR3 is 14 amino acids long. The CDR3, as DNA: TGTGCCAGCAGTGAAGGAGCGGGAGGCAACGAGCAGTACTTC. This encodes CASSEGAGGNEQYF.

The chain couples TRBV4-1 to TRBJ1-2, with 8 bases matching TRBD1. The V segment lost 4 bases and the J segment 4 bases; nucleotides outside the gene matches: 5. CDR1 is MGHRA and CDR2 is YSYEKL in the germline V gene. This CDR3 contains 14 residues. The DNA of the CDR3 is TGCGCCAGCAGCCGAGGGACAGGCCTCTATGGCTACACCTTC. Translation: CASSRGTGLYGYTF.

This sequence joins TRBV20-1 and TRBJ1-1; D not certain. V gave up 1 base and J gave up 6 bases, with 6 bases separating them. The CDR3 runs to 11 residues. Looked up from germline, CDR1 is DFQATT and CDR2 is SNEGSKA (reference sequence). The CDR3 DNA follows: TGCAGTGCTAGAGTCGTAGCTGAAGCTTTCTTT. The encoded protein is CSARVVAEAFF.

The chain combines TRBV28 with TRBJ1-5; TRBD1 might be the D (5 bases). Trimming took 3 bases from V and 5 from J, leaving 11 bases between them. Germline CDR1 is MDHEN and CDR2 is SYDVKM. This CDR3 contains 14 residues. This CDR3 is CASSLRGWDQPQHF. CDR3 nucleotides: TGTGCCAGCAGTTTGCGGGGGTGGGATCAGCCCCAGCATTTT.

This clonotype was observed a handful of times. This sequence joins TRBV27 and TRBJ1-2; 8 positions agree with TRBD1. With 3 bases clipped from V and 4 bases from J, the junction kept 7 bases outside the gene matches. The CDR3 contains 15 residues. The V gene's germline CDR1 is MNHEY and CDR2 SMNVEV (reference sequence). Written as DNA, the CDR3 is TGTGCCAGCAGTTTCAATCCCCAGGGGGCCTATGGCTACACCTTC. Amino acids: CASSFNPQGAYGYTF.

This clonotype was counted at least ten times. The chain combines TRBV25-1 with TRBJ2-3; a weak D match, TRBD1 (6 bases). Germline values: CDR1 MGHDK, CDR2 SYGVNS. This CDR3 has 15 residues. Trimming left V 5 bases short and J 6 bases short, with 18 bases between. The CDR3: CASSNRERGYDTQYF. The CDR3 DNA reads TGTGCCAGCAGTAACAGGGAACGGGGTTATGATACGCAGTATTTT.

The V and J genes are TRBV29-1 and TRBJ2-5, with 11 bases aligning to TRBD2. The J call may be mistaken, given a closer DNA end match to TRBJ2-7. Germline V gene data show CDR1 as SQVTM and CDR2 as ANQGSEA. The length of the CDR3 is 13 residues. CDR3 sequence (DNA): TGCAGCGTGACTAGCGGGGCATCCTACGAGCAGTACTTC. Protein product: CSVTSGASYEQYF.

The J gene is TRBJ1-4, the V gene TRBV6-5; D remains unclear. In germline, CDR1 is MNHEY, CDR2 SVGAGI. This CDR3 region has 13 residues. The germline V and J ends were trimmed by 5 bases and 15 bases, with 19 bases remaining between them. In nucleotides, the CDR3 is TGTGCCAGCAGTCCCTTACCAGAGGGCAGTATGTTTTTT. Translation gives CASSPLPEGSMFF.

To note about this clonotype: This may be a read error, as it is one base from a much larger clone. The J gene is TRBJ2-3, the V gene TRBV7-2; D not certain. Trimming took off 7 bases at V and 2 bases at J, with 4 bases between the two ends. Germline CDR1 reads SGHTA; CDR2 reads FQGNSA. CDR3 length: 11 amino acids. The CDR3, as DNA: TGTGCCAGCACCGCCACAGATACGCAGTATTTT. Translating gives CASTATDTQYF.

CDR3 protein: CASSRGRTSGDTQYF. The DNA of the CDR3 is TGTGCCAGCAGTCGCGGACGGACCTCGGGAGATACGCAGTATTTT. The rearrangement links TRBV6-5 to TRBJ2-3; D remains ambiguous. The V end lost 5 bases, the J end lost 5 bases, and 17 bases lay between the germline ends. The CDR3 consists of 15 residues. The germline V gene encodes CDR1 MNHEY and CDR2 SVGAGI.